The table lists the clone carrying this T cell receptor beta chain with a count of one. Seattle patients were enrolled during active infection and followed longitudinally. Measured with immunoSEQ multiplex PCR; TCRdb has only the in-frame clones, and not every one. Here the sample spans about 290,000 clones, roughly 86% being singletons. The CDR3 totals 14 residues. Trimming shortened V by 6 bases and J by 6 bases, and 17 bases separated the two germline ends. Looked up from germline, CDR1 is MRHNA and CDR2 is SNTAGT. The sample is drawn from a study of blood T cell repertoires in COVID-19. Across the whole study: The origin of the acute and convalescent COVID-19 samples was the United States, Italy and Spain. PBMCs, B-cell-depleted T cells, or T cells provided the cDNA or gDNA that made up the material.

The clonotype originates from a woman between 25 and 40 years old with COVID-19, enrolled during active disease. The chain carries TRBV6-4 and TRBJ1-1; D possibly corresponds to TRBD1 (5 bases). The sample was peripheral blood. CDR3 in DNA: TGTGCCAGCAGGGGGCGAAATTTCCTCTCTGAAGCTTTCTTT. Its translation is CASRGRNFLSEAFF.